Below are 15 T cell receptor beta chains sequenced from a single sample in a study of blood T cell repertoires in COVID-19. Generated by immunoSEQ multiplex PCR, the TCRdb table keeps only in-frame clones and is missing some. The profile shows around 68,000 clones, roughly nine tenths of them singletons. Sequenced material: peripheral blood. Receptor source: a man in his fifties with active COVID-19.

With respect to this clone: Its ends do not fully match the called genes, so a read error is possible. The chain has TRBV28 and TRBJ2-1; 8 bases are shared with TRBD2. In germline, CDR1 is MDHEN, CDR2 SYDVKM. The CDR3 spans 17 residues. Here the CDR3 DNA reads TGTGCCAGCACCGAAGGAGGAGCGGGGGCCAAGTCCCAAGAGGGGGTCTTC. This sequence encodes CASTEGGAGAKSQEGVF.

This chain links TRBV5-4 with TRBJ1-5; a weak D match, TRBD1 (6 bases). The V gene's germline CDR1 is SGHNT and CDR2 YYREEE (reference sequence). There are 14 residues in the CDR3. V lost 2 bases, J lost 7 bases, and 13 bases lay in between. The CDR3 DNA reads TGTGCCAGCAGCTTTTTTGGGGGGGCCCAGCCCCAGCATTTT. Protein product: CASSFFGGAQPQHF.

The J gene is TRBJ2-7, the V gene TRBV30, with TRBD2 as a possible D gene (5 bases). The CDR3 has 13 amino acids. V shed 2 bases and J shed 6 bases, with 14 bases lying between them. Germline CDR1 reads GTSNPN; CDR2 reads SVGIG (reference sequence). The CDR3 bases are TGTGCCTGGAGTCCGGGAAGGTCCGGCGAGCAGTACTTC. It codes for CAWSPGRSGEQYF.

The rearrangement joins TRBV7-2 to TRBJ1-1; D might be TRBD1 (5 bases). Trimming removed 5 bases from V and 12 bases from J, with 19 bases in between. This CDR3 has 13 residues. CDR1 SGHTA and CDR2 FQGNSA come from the germline V gene. For the CDR3, the DNA is TGTGCCAGCAGCCCCTCCTGGGGGGGGATTCCTTTCTTT. Its protein product is CASSPSWGGIPFF.

This rearrangement joins TRBV19 to TRBJ1-4; no definite D call. Trimming cost V 10 bases and J 2 bases, with 11 bases left between them. CDR1 is LNHDA and CDR2 is SQIVND in the germline V gene (reference sequence). This CDR3 is 13 amino acids long. The CDR3 sequence is CATSAGTNEKLFF. DNA of the CDR3: TGTGCCACCTCGGCAGGTACTAATGAAAAACTGTTTTTT.

This chain links TRBV19 with TRBJ2-1, with D possibly TRBD1 on 7 matching bases. The CDR3 has 14 amino acids. Per germline, CDR1 LNHDA and CDR2 SQIVND (reference sequence). V was clipped by 2 bases and J by 7 bases, with 12 bases between them. CDR3 nucleotides: TGTGCCAGTAGTATACAGGGGGGCGTAAATGAGCAGTTCTTC. Amino acid sequence: CASSIQGGVNEQFF.

The V gene is TRBV5-4, the J gene TRBJ2-1; 11 bases are a match to TRBD2. Trimming took 0 bases from V and 2 from J; bases not matched to a gene: 1. The CDR3 totals 16 residues. Germline loops: CDR1 SGHNT, CDR2 YYREEE (reference sequence). In nucleotides, the CDR3 is TGTGCCAGCAGCTTGGAACTAGCGGGGGCCTACAATGAGCAGTTCTTC. Translating it yields CASSLELAGAYNEQFF.

The chain couples TRBV5-6 to TRBJ1-4, with D perhaps matching TRBD1 (6 bases). Trimming removed 6 bases at V and 4 bases at J, with 13 bases between. CDR1 is SGHDT, CDR2 YYEEEE, per germline. The CDR3 loop spans 14 amino acids. CDR3 amino acids: CASTLSGVNEKLFF. The CDR3 DNA reads as TGTGCCAGCACCTTATCAGGGGTTAATGAAAAACTGTTTTTT.

This clone appeared once. This chain uses TRBV5-1 with TRBJ2-1; perhaps TRBD2 as D (5 bases). CDR1 and CDR2 from the germline V gene are SGHRS and YFSETQ. The CDR3 consists of 17 residues. The germline V and J ends were trimmed by 3 bases and 4 bases, with 20 bases remaining between them. CDR3 amino acids: CASSYSGLLDKYNEQFF. CDR3 coding DNA: TGCGCCAGCAGCTATTCAGGACTCCTAGATAAGTACAATGAGCAGTTCTTC.

The rearrangement links TRBV7-4 to TRBJ2-3; weak D call: TRBD1 (5 bases). Germline values: CDR1 SGHVT, CDR2 SQSDAQ. CDR3 length: 17 residues. The V and J ends lost 5 bases and 1 base respectively, with 19 bases between them. DNA for the CDR3: TGTGCCAGCAGCGCCCGGGCTGGGGCACCTCGCACAGATACGCAGTATTTT. It specifies CASSARAGAPRTDTQYF.

The rearrangement joins TRBV13 to TRBJ1-3, with unresolved D. The germline V gene has CDR1 PRHDT and CDR2 FYEKMQ (reference sequence). Trimming left V 0 bases short and J 4 bases short, with 10 bases between. The CDR3 length is 15 residues. Here the CDR3 reads CASSLGRGIGNTIYF. The CDR3 DNA follows: TGTGCCAGCAGCTTAGGCCGAGGGATAGGAAACACCATATATTTT.

The V and J genes are TRBV18 and TRBJ2-3; tentative D call: TRBD1 (5 bases). With 2 bases removed from V and 3 bases from J, the gap between germline ends came to 12 bases. This CDR3 is 15 amino acids long. Germline CDR1 is KGHSH and CDR2 is LQKENI. The CDR3 loop is CASSPAGMGTDTQYF. The CDR3 coding sequence is TGTGCCAGCTCACCAGCAGGGATGGGGACAGATACGCAGTATTTT.

The chain links TRBV6-2 or TRBV6-3 to TRBJ2-7; D is perhaps TRBD1 (5 bases). Trimming stripped 4 bases from V and 4 bases from J, with 11 bases between. This CDR3 has 13 amino acids. CDR1 and CDR2 (germline): MNHEY, SVGEGT. The CDR3 region is CASSWGKQYEQYF. In DNA form, the CDR3 reads TGTGCCAGCAGTTGGGGCAAACAATACGAGCAGTACTTC.

This chain joins TRBV24-1 and TRBJ1-5; possible D gene TRBD1, 6 bases. The V end lost 9 bases, the J end lost 6 bases, and 14 bases lay between the germline ends. The CDR3 consists of 13 residues. Germline V gives CDR1 KGHDR, CDR2 SFDVKD. CDR3 region: CATQNRETQPQHF. CDR3 in DNA: TGTGCCACCCAGAACAGGGAGACTCAGCCCCAGCATTTT.

The chain recombines TRBV19 with TRBJ2-1; 11 positions agree with TRBD2. The CDR3 runs to 14 residues. Germline-derived CDR1 and CDR2 are LNHDA and SQIVND (reference sequence). Trimming at V came to 6 bases and at J to 8 bases, leaving 6 bases not matched to a gene. The CDR3 region is CASSPLAGGHEQFF. CDR3 nucleotide sequence: TGTGCCAGTAGCCCCCTAGCGGGGGGTCATGAGCAGTTCTTC.